This TCR beta chain was captured in a study of CD8+ T cells in alopecia areata. Overall study findings and caveats: Expanded CD8+ clones among the top 100, as well as scalp clonality, were significantly decreased by tofacitinib. More clonal than normal scalp was lesional scalp, particularly alopecia totalis/universalis.

Treatment in this sample: oral pan-JAK inhibitor, 5-10 mg twice daily. Lesional scalp tissue (obtained by punch biopsy) and peripheral blood were collected from alopecia areata patients. Germline V gives CDR1 SEHNR, CDR2 FQNEAQ (reference sequence). The CDR3 totals 13 residues. V was clipped by 3 bases and J by 3 bases, with 8 bases between them. The sequencing template was cDNA reverse transcribed from extracted RNA. The protocol was immunoSEQ multiplex PCR, while the TCRdb copy is restricted to in-frame clones and leaves out a portion. Of more than 110,000 clones detected, less than 70% appear once; the ten largest clones hold about 16%. A remark on this clone: Its target is not known.

The receptor's source is a human donor with alopecia areata. The chain carries TRBV7-9 and TRBJ1-1; no definite D call. This specimen was CD8+ T cells sorted from blood, taken at week 4, from a patient treated with tofacitinib. CDR3 in DNA: TGTGCCAGCAGCTTCTCGCCCCACACTGAAGCTTTCTTT. Its protein is CASSFSPHTEAFF.